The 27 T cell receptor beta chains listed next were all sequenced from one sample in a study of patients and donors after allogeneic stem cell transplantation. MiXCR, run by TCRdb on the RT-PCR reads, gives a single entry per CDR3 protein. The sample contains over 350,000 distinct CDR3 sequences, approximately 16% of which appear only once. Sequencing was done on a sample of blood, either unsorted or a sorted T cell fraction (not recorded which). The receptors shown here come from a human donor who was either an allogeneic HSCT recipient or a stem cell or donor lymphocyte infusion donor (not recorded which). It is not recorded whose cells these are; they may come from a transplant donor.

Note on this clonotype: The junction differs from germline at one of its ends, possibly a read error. In DNA, the CDR3 is TGTGCCAGCTCCCTTGCGGGGGGATCCTTCGAGCAGTACTTC. Translation gives CASSLAGGSFEQYF. V and J are TRBV9 and TRBJ2-7; 8 nucleotides align to TRBD2. The CDR3 contains 14 residues. CDR1 and CDR2 (germline): SGDLS, YYNGEE.

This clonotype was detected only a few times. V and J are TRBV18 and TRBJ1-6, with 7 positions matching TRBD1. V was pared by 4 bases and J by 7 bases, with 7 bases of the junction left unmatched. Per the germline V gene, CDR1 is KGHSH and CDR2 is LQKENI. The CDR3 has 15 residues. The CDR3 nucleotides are TGTGCCAGCTCACTCCGACAGGGCACCAATTCACCCCTCCACTTT. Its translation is CASSLRQGTNSPLHF.

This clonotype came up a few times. The CDR3 DNA reads TGCGCCAGCAGCCAAGGGCTAGCGGGAGATGGGGAGCAGTACTTC. As protein: CASSQGLAGDGEQYF. The chain has TRBV4-1 and TRBJ2-7; TRBD2 matches 10 bases. V gave up 1 base and J gave up 7 bases; unmatched junction bases: 7. Germline V gene sequence: CDR1 MGHRA, CDR2 YSYEKL. The CDR3 extends over 15 amino acids.

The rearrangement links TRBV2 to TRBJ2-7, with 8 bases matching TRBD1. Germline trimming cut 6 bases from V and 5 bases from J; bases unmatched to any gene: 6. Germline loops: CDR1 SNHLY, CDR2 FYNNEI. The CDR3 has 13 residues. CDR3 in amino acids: CASRETGVNEQYF. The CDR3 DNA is TGTGCCAGCAGAGAGACAGGGGTTAACGAGCAGTACTTC.

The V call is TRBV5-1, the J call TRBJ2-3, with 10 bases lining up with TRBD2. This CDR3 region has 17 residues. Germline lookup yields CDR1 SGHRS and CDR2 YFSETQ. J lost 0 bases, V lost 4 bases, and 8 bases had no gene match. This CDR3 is CASSPLRLAGSTDTQYF. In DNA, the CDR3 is TGCGCCAGCAGCCCCCTCAGACTAGCGGGCAGCACAGATACGCAGTATTTT.

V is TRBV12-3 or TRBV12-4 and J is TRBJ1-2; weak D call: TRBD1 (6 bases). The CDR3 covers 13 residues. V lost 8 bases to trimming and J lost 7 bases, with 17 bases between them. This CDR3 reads CASGGQGRGGYTF. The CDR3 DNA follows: TGTGCCAGCGGGGGGCAGGGGAGAGGTGGCTACACCTTC.

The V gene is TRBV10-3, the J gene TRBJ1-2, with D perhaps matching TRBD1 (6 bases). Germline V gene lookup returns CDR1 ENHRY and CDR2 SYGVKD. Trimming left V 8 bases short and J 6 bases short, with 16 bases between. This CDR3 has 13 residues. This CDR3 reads CAIRGGGQDGYTF. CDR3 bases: TGTGCCATCCGAGGTGGGGGGCAAGATGGCTACACCTTC.

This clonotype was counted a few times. The CDR3 region has the DNA TGTGCCAGCAGCAAATCCTGGCTGGAACTCGGGTACGAGCAGTACTTC. This gives the protein CASSKSWLELGYEQYF. V and J are TRBV21-1 and TRBJ2-7. TRBV21-1 is a known pseudogene. CDR3 length equals 16 residues.

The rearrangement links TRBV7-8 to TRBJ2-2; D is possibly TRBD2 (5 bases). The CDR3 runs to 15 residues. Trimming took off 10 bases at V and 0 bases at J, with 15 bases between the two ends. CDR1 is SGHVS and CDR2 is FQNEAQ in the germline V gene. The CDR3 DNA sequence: TGTGCCACAAGGGCGGGCAGACCGAACACCGGGGAGCTGTTTTTT. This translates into CATRAGRPNTGELFF.

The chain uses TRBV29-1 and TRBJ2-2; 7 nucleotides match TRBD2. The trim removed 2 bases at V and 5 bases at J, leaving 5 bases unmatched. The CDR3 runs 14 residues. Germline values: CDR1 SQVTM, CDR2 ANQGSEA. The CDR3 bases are TGCAGCGTTGAACGGCGGGAGAGGACCGGGGAGCTGTTTTTT. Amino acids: CSVERRERTGELFF.

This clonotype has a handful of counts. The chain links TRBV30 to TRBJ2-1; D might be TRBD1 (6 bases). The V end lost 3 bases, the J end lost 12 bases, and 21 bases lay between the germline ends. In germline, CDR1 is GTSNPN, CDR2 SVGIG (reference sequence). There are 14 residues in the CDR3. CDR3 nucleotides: TGTGCCTGGAGAGGGGTCGCACAAGGGGGTATGCAGTTCTTC. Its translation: CAWRGVAQGGMQFF. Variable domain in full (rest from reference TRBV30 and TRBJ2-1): SQTIHQWPATLVQPVGSPLSLECTVEGTSNPNLYWYRQAAGRGLQLLFYSVGIGQISSEVPQNLSASRPQDRQFILSSKKLLLSDSGFYLCAWRGVAQGGMQFFGPGTRLTVL.

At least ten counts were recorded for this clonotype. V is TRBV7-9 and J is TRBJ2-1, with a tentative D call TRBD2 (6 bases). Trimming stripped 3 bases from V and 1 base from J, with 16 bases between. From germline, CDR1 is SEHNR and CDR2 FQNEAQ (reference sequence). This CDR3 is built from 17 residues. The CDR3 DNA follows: TGTGCCAGCAGCTTGGGCGGGGCCCGGGGGTCCTACAATGAGCAGTTCTTC. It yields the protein CASSLGGARGSYNEQFF.

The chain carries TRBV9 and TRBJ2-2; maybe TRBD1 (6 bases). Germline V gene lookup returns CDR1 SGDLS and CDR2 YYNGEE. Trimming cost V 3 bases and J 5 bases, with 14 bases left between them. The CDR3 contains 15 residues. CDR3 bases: TGTGCCAGCAGCGCACACCAGGGGCGAACCGGGGAGCTGTTTTTT. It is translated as CASSAHQGRTGELFF.

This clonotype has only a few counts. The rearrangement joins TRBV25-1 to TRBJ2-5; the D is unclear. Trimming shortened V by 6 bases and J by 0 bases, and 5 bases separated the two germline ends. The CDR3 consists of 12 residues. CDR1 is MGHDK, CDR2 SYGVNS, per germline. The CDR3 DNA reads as TGTGCCAGCAGGCTGAACCAAGAGACCCAGTACTTC. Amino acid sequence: CASRLNQETQYF.

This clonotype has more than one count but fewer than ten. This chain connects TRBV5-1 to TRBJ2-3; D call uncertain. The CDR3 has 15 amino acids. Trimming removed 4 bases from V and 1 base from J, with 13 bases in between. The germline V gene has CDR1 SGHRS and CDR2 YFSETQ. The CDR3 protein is CASSRLPGRTDTQYF. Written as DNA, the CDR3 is TGCGCCAGCAGCCGATTACCTGGACGCACAGATACGCAGTATTTT.

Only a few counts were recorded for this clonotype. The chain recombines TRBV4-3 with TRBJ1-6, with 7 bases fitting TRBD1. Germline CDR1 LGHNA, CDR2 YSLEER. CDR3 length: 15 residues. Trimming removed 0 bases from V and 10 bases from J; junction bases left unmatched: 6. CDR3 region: CASSQDPTGKSPLHF. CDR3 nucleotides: TGCGCCAGCAGCCAAGATCCGACAGGGAAGTCACCCCTCCACTTT.

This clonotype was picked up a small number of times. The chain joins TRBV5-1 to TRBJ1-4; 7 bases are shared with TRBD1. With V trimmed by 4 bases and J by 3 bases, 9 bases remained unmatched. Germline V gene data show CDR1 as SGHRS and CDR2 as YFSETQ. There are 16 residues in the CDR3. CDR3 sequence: CASSKRQGQPNEKLFF. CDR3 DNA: TGCGCCAGCAGCAAGAGACAGGGTCAGCCTAATGAAAAACTGTTTTTT.

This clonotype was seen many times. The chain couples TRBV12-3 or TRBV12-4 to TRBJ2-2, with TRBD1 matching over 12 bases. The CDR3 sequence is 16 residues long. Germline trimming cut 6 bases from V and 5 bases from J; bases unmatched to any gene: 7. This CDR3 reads CASSPGTGGSTGELFF. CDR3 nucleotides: TGTGCCAGCAGCCCAGGGACAGGGGGCTCGACCGGGGAGCTGTTTTTT.

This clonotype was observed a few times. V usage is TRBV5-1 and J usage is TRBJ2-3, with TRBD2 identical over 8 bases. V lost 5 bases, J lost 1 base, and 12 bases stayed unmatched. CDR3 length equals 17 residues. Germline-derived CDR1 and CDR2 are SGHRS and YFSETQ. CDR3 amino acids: CASRLRWAGGGTDTQYF. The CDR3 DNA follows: TGCGCCAGCAGGCTACGTTGGGCGGGAGGAGGCACAGATACGCAGTATTTT.

The CDR3 nucleotides are TGTGCCAGCAGTTACGGGGATACTGAAGCTTTCTTT. It encodes CASSYGDTEAFF. The V and J genes are TRBV6-6 and TRBJ1-1; no firm D call. The CDR3 runs 12 residues. V was clipped by 2 bases and J by 5 bases, with 6 bases between them. The germline CDR1 and CDR2 sequences are MNHNY and SVGAGI (reference sequence).

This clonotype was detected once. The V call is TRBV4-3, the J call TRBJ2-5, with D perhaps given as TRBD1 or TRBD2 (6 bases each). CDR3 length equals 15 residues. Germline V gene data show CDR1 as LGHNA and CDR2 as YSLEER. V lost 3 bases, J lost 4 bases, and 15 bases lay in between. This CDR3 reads CASSQSRGRGETQYF. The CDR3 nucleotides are TGCGCCAGCAGCCAGTCCCGGGGGCGCGGAGAGACCCAGTACTTC.

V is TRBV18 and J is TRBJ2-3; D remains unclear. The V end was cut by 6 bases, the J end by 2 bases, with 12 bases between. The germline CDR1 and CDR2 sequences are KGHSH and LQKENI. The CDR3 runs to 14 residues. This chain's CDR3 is CASSPSDFTDTQYF. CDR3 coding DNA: TGTGCCAGCTCCCCCTCAGACTTCACAGATACGCAGTATTTT.

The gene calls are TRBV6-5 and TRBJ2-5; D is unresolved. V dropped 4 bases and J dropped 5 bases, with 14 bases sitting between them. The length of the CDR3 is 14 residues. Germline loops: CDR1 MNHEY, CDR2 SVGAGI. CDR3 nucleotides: TGTGCCAGCAGTTCCCCCCGCAAGCAGGAGACCCAGTACTTC. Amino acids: CASSSPRKQETQYF.

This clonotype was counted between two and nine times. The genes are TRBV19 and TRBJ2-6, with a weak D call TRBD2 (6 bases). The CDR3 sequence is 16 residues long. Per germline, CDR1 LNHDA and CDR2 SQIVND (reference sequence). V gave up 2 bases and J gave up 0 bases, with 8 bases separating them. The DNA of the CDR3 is TGTGCCAGTAGTATACTGGGACTCTCTGGGGCCAACGTCCTGACTTTC. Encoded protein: CASSILGLSGANVLTF.

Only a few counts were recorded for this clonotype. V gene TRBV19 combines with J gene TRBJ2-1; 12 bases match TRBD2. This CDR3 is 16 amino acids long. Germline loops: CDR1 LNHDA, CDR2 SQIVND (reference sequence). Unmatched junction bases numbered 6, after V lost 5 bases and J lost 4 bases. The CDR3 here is CASSPTLAGGYNEQFF. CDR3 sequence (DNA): TGTGCCAGTAGTCCCACACTAGCGGGGGGTTACAATGAGCAGTTCTTC.

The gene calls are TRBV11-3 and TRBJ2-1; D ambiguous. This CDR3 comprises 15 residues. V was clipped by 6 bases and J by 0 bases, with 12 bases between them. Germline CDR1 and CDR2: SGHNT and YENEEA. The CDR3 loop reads CASRIQESSYNEQFF. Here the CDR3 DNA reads TGTGCCAGCAGAATCCAAGAGAGCTCCTACAATGAGCAGTTCTTC.

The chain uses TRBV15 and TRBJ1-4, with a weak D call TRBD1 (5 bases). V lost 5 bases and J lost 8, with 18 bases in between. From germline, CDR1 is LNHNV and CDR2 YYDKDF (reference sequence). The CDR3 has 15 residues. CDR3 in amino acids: CATSSSGTRGEKLFF. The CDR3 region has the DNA TGTGCCACCAGCTCCTCCGGGACTAGAGGCGAAAAACTGTTTTTT.